The source of this T cell receptor (beta chain) is a study of blood T cell repertoires in COVID-19. For the study at large: Sites in the United States, Italy and Spain provided acute and convalescent COVID-19 samples.

In the original processing: Estimates of nucleated cell counts were drawn from the amplification of reference gene primers. Assay: immunoSEQ multiplex PCR; the TCRdb copy retains only in-frame clones and omits some. Clone size and V and J calls were adopted from that table, with D and trimming inferred from the DNA. The sample yields some 160,000 clones, around 85% seen once. The CDR3 has 15 amino acids. Germline CDR1 and CDR2: SGHRS and YFSETQ. Trimming shortened V by 4 bases and J by 4 bases, and 18 bases separated the two germline ends. This clone was counted a few times. The material sequenced was peripheral blood. The chain combines TRBV5-1 with TRBJ2-7; D is perhaps TRBD2 (6 bases). This TCR derives from a woman between 65 and 79 years old with acute or convalescent COVID-19. The CDR3 here is CASSPVGEAPYEQYF. The CDR3 bases are TGCGCCAGCAGCCCCGTTGGGGAGGCTCCGTACGAGCAGTACTTC.